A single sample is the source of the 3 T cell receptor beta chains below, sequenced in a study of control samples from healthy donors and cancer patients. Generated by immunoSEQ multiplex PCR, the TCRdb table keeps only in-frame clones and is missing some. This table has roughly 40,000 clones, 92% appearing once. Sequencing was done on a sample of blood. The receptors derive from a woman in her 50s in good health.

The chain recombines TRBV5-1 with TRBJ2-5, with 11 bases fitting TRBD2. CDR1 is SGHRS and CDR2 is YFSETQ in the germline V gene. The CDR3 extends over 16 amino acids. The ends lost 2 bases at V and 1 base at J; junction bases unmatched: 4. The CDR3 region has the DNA TGCGCCAGCAGCTTAGCAGGGACTAGCGGCCAAGAGACCCAGTACTTC. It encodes CASSLAGTSGQETQYF.

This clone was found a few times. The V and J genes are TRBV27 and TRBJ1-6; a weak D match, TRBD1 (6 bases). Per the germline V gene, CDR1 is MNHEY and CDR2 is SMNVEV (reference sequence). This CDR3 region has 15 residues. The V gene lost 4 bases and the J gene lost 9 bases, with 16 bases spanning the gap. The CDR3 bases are TGTGCCAGCAGTTCCACAACACAGGGCAGTTCACCCCTCCACTTT. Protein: CASSSTTQGSSPLHF.

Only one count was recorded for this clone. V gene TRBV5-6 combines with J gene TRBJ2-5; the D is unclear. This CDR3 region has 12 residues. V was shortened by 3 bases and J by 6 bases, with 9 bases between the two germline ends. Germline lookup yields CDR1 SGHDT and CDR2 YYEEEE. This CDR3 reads CASSYGRKTQYF. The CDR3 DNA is TGTGCCAGCAGCTACGGCCGGAAGACCCAGTACTTC.